This TCR beta chain was found in a study of blood T cell repertoires in COVID-19. Study in general: Sites in the United States, Italy and Spain provided acute and convalescent COVID-19 samples.

Germline loops: CDR1 SGHNT, CDR2 YYREEE (reference sequence). The V segment lost 4 bases and the J segment 4 bases; nucleotides outside the gene matches: 10. The CDR3 sequence is 15 residues long. Assay: immunoSEQ multiplex PCR; the TCRdb copy retains only in-frame clones and omits some. The sample has around 160,000 clones, about 80% seen once; the top ten hold roughly 20%. The chain joins TRBV5-4 to TRBJ2-5, with TRBD2 identical over 7 bases. The source is a woman aged 80 or over with acute or convalescent COVID-19. The sequenced sample consisted of peripheral blood. The DNA of the CDR3 is TGTGCCAGCAGCCCTGGGGGGTCGGGGGGAGAGACCCAGTACTTC. Encoded protein: CASSPGGSGGETQYF.